The rows below give T cell receptor beta chains drawn from one sample of a study of blood T cells in healthy people across ages. TCRdb re-called the 5' RACE reads with MiXCR, one entry per CDR3 protein. The table lists under 1,100,000 distinct CDR3 sequences, almost 25% of them singletons. The sample also formed part of further work on T cells of mothers and their children.

The sequenced material came from blood. The receptors were gathered from a girl aged 2 to 9 in good health. Each CDR3 is given with its conserved first and last residue. D genes are given only for firm matches. The size field is filled for only some rows; it gives once, few, many or a size class.

>TRBJ2-3|-|TRBV7-9|-
CASSYTSGDMPQTQYF
TGTGCCAGCAGCTATACTTCCGGGGACATGCCACAAACGCAGTATTTT
>TRBJ2-1|TRBD2|TRBV29-1|few
CSARGLGIEQFF
TGCAGCGCCCGGGGACTAGGGATTGAGCAGTTCTTC
>TRBJ2-1|-|TRBV28|many
CASSSRSNEQFF
TGTGCCAGCAGTTCCCGAAGCAATGAGCAGTTCTTC
>TRBJ2-1|-|TRBV29-1|-
CSVGDGEQFF
TGCAGCGTTGGGGACGGTGAGCAGTTCTTC
>TRBJ1-4|-|TRBV3-1|few
CASSQVPRVNEKLFF
TGTGCCAGCAGCCAAGTCCCACGGGTGAATGAAAAACTGTTTTTT
>TRBJ2-7|-|TRBV27|-
CASSPRGNFPYEQYF
TGTGCCAGCAGCCCTAGGGGGAACTTTCCCTACGAGCAGTACTTC
>TRBJ1-2|TRBD1|TRBV5-8|few
CASSPDRGRYGYTF
TGTGCCAGCAGCCCGGACAGGGGACGATATGGCTACACCTTC
>TRBJ2-5|TRBD1|TRBV11-2|-
CASSFSLQGDRQETQYF
TGTGCCAGCAGCTTCTCTCTTCAGGGGGATCGGCAAGAGACCCAGTACTTC
>TRBJ2-1|-|TRBV29-1|few
CSVEDGSFRGEQFF
TGCAGCGTTGAGGACGGGAGTTTCAGGGGTGAGCAGTTCTTC
>TRBJ1-2|-|TRBV7-8|-
CASSLKRVGYGYTF
TGTGCCAGCAGCTTAAAGAGGGTCGGATATGGCTACACCTTC
>TRBJ2-5|-|TRBV7-2|-
CASSPPPGRETQYF
TGTGCCAGCAGCCCTCCCCCGGGGCGAGAGACCCAGTACTTC
>TRBJ2-3|-|TRBV5-1|few
CASSLEGPEVDTQYF
TGCGCCAGCAGCTTGGAGGGGCCAGAAGTGGATACGCAGTATTTT
>TRBJ2-2|-|TRBV5-1|few
CASSISNTGELFF
TGCGCCAGCAGTATTTCAAACACCGGGGAGCTGTTTTTT
>TRBJ1-1|-|TRBV6-5|-
CASSYGQGSTTEAFF
TGTGCCAGCAGTTACGGCCAGGGGTCAACGACTGAAGCTTTCTTT
>TRBJ2-2|-|TRBV12-3/TRBV12-4|-
CASSLAAIPIPGELFF
TGTGCCAGCAGTTTGGCAGCGATCCCCATCCCCGGGGAGCTGTTTTTT
>TRBJ1-2|TRBD1|TRBV28|-
CASSLIRGLGYTF
TGTGCCAGCAGTTTAATCAGGGGGCTAGGCTACACCTTC
>TRBJ2-2|-|TRBV10-3|few
CAIREGPGELFF
TGTGCCATCAGGGAGGGCCCCGGGGAGCTGTTTTTT
>TRBJ1-1|-|TRBV6-4|-
CASRATGNTEAFF
TGTGCCAGCAGGGCGACAGGGAACACTGAAGCTTTCTTT
>TRBJ1-2|-|TRBV2|few
CASSENREVGYTF
TGTGCCAGCAGTGAAAATAGGGAGGTTGGCTACACCTTC
>TRBJ2-3|TRBD1|TRBV4-1|few
CASSHPRTGMEDTQYF
TGCGCCAGCAGCCATCCGAGGACAGGGATGGAAGATACGCAGTATTTT
>TRBJ1-2|-|TRBV7-8|-
CASSLDSSATGYTF
TGTGCCAGCAGCCTCGACAGCTCTGCTACGGGCTACACCTTC
>TRBJ2-5|-|TRBV10-3|few
CAISYAGQETQYF
TGTGCCATCAGTTATGCCGGACAAGAGACCCAGTACTTC
>TRBJ1-2|TRBD1|TRBV28|few
CASGSGTAIYGYTF
TGTGCCAGCGGGAGCGGGACAGCCATATATGGCTACACCTTC
>TRBJ2-7|-|TRBV7-6|-
CASSLLPNEQYF
TGTGCCAGCAGCTTACTTCCGAACGAGCAGTACTTC
>TRBJ2-7|TRBD1|TRBV9|-
CASSVGGQGDYEQYF
TGTGCCAGCAGCGTAGGGGGACAGGGTGACTACGAGCAGTACTTC
>TRBJ2-5|TRBD2|TRBV6-1|few
CASSSYSGSAPETQYF
TGTGCCAGCAGCTCCTATAGCGGGAGTGCTCCGGAGACCCAGTACTTC
>TRBJ1-6|TRBD1|TRBV6-1|-
CASSEGQGRLGDNSPLHF
TGTGCCAGCAGTGAGGGACAGGGAAGGTTAGGAGATAATTCACCCCTCCACTTT
>TRBJ2-7|-|TRBV7-8|-
CASSSGRIAYEQYF
TGTGCCAGCAGCTCCGGAAGGATAGCCTACGAGCAGTACTTC
>TRBJ2-3|-|TRBV25-1|-
CASTPDPAGWDTQYF
TGTGCCAGCACTCCGGACCCCGCTGGATGGGACACGCAGTATTTT
>TRBJ2-2|-|TRBV7-2|few
CASSSGAWLDTGELFF
TGTGCCAGCAGCTCCGGCGCGTGGCTCGACACCGGGGAGCTGTTTTTT
>TRBJ2-1|-|TRBV7-2|-
CASSSPGRDYNEQFF
TGTGCCAGCAGTTCTCCGGGACGAGACTACAATGAGCAGTTCTTC
>TRBJ2-5|-|TRBV12-3/TRBV12-4|-
CASSFGPFGTQYF
TGTGCCAGCAGTTTCGGACCGTTCGGGACCCAGTACTTC
>TRBJ2-5|-|TRBV12-3/TRBV12-4|-
CASSPTLGGGETQYF
TGTGCCAGCAGTCCCACCCTAGGAGGCGGGGAGACCCAGTACTTC
>TRBJ2-3|TRBD2|TRBV6-2/TRBV6-3|-
CASSLGLATGTQYF
TGTGCCAGCAGCCTGGGACTAGCGACCGGTACGCAGTATTTT
>TRBJ2-7|TRBD1|TRBV6-1|few
CASTRGPPGQTPYEQYF
TGTGCCAGCACTCGAGGACCCCCGGGACAGACACCCTACGAGCAGTACTTC
>TRBJ2-1|-|TRBV12-3/TRBV12-4|-
CASSLIPGTANEQFF
TGTGCCAGCAGCTTAATACCCGGGACTGCCAATGAGCAGTTCTTC
>TRBJ2-5|-|TRBV29-1|few
CSVSVGEQETQYF
TGCAGCGTCAGTGTCGGGGAGCAAGAGACCCAGTACTTC
>TRBJ2-5|TRBD2|TRBV11-2|-
CASSLDEAGVGETQYF
TGTGCCAGCAGCTTAGATGAAGCGGGAGTTGGAGAGACCCAGTACTTC
>TRBJ1-1|-|TRBV9|few
CASGGRGGRTEAFF
TGTGCCAGCGGGGGCAGGGGTGGTCGCACTGAAGCTTTCTTT
>TRBJ2-3|TRBD2|TRBV10-3|-
CAIRDDQYGPSGSGVDTQYF
TGTGCCATCAGGGACGACCAATACGGGCCTAGCGGGAGTGGTGTAGATACGCAGTATTTT
>TRBJ2-1|TRBD2|TRBV5-1|few
CASGAGGYNEQFF
TGCGCCAGCGGGGCGGGAGGTTACAATGAGCAGTTCTTC
>TRBJ2-1|-|TRBV27|-
CASRNPTTSSYNEQFF
TGTGCCAGCAGAAATCCGACCACGAGCTCCTACAATGAGCAGTTCTTC
>TRBJ2-7|TRBD1|TRBV7-2|few
CASSLGPGQGRSEQYF
TGTGCCAGCAGCTTAGGGCCGGGACAGGGAAGGAGCGAGCAGTACTTC
>TRBJ2-7|-|TRBV29-1|few
CSVAPGVGAYEQYF
TGCAGCGTTGCCCCGGGGGTGGGGGCCTACGAGCAGTACTTC
>TRBJ2-7|-|TRBV15|-
CATSRDRQAYEQYF
TGTGCCACCAGCAGAGATCGACAGGCGTACGAGCAGTACTTC